Presented here are 18 T cell receptor beta chains from one specimen sequenced in a study of T cells expressing NK-cell markers. TCRdb reprocessed the 5' RACE reads, keeping one entry per CDR3 protein, no DNA. The listing contains 3,000 to 4,000 distinct CDR3 sequences. The sample comprised blood T cells: a sorted CD56 or NKG2C T cell subset, CD4+ or CD8+ T cells, or bulk PBMC T cells (not recorded which). The source is a man aged 18-75 years in good health.

The V gene is TRBV6-5, the J gene TRBJ2-7; TCRdb gives TRBD1 as the D gene, but with no DNA this cannot be confirmed. CDR1 and CDR2 (germline): MNHEY, SVGAGI. The CDR3 is 15 residues long. The CDR3 sequence: CASSYGQGNNYEQYF.

The chain combines TRBV3-1 with TRBJ2-5; TCRdb's assignment of TRBD2 cannot be checked, as there is no DNA. CDR1 is LGHDT, CDR2 YNNKEL, per germline (reference sequence). This CDR3 comprises 15 residues. The CDR3 sequence: CASSQAGLGGETQYF.

This rearrangement joins TRBV20-1 to TRBJ1-2. The CDR3 consists of 14 residues. Germline-derived CDR1 and CDR2 are DFQATT and SNEGSKA (reference sequence). This chain's CDR3 is CSARNTVANYGYTF.

The chain employs TRBV6-1 and TRBJ2-7; TCRdb indicates TRBD2, and absent DNA this call remains unverified. The CDR3 sequence is 13 residues long. In germline, CDR1 is MNHNS, CDR2 SASEGT. CDR3 loop: CASSESGGIEQYF.

V gene TRBV10-3 combines with J gene TRBJ2-7; TCRdb lists TRBD1, though no DNA is available to test this call. The CDR3 loop spans 12 amino acids. Looked up from germline, CDR1 is ENHRY and CDR2 is SYGVKD. The CDR3 protein is CAISDRGMGQYF.

J is TRBJ2-3 and V is TRBV20-1; with no DNA, the TCRdb D assignment of TRBD1 cannot be verified. Germline loops: CDR1 DFQATT, CDR2 SNEGSKA (reference sequence). This CDR3 region has 14 residues. CDR3: CSARAGETGDTQYF.

This chain's CDR3 is CASSSPGLKNEQFF. This rearrangement joins TRBV7-3 to TRBJ2-1; TCRdb outputs TRBD2, but without DNA this stays unchecked. This CDR3 is 14 amino acids long. The V gene's germline CDR1 is SGHTA and CDR2 FQGTGA.

The chain links TRBV7-9 to TRBJ2-7; the TCRdb call, TRBD1, lacks DNA for checking. The germline V gene encodes CDR1 SEHNR and CDR2 FQNEAQ (reference sequence). This CDR3 spans 12 amino acids. CDR3 residues: CASSLAGGEQYF. Full variable domain (outside the CDR3, taken from reference TRBV7-9 and TRBJ2-7): DTGVSQNPRHKITKRGQNVTFRCDPISEHNRLYWYRQTLGQGPEFLTYFQNEAQLEKSRLLSDRFSAERPKGSFSTLEIQRTEQGDSAMYLCASSLAGGEQYFGPGTRLTVT.

The gene calls are TRBV11-2 and TRBJ1-1; TCRdb proposes TRBD1, but this gene call is untestable without DNA. CDR3 length equals 14 residues. Per germline, CDR1 SGHAT and CDR2 FQNNGV. CDR3: CASSSPGMNTEAFF. Together with reference TRBV11-2 and TRBJ1-1, the CDR3 gives the full variable domain: EAGVAQSPRYKIIEKRQSVAFWCNPISGHATLYWYQQILGQGPKLLIQFQNNGVVDDSQLPKDRFSAERLKGVDSTLKIQPAKLEDSAVYLCASSSPGMNTEAFFGQGTRLTVV.

CDR3 loop: CASTLHLRADTQYF. This rearrangement joins TRBV12-3 or TRBV12-4 to TRBJ2-3. The CDR3 contains 14 residues.

The V gene is TRBV20-1, the J gene TRBJ2-1; TCRdb selects TRBD2, and the lack of DNA leaves this call unchecked. CDR1 is DFQATT and CDR2 is SNEGSKA in the germline V gene (reference sequence). CDR3 length: 15 residues. CDR3 amino acids: CSLRLGGRDHNEQFF.

The chain is built from TRBV6-5 and TRBJ2-3; no DNA is available, so the TRBD1 call from TCRdb remains unchecked. The CDR3 extends over 18 amino acids. Germline V gene data show CDR1 as MNHEY and CDR2 as SVGAGI. The CDR3 region is CASSYLTRRALTGDTQYF.

The rearrangement joins TRBV20-1 to TRBJ1-5; TCRdb returns TRBD1, unconfirmable since there is no DNA. The germline V gene encodes CDR1 DFQATT and CDR2 SNEGSKA (reference sequence). This CDR3 region has 15 residues. CDR3 loop: CSARVGTGVNQPQHF.

The V and J genes are TRBV7-8 and TRBJ2-3; the TCRdb D gene call, TRBD2, has no DNA to confirm it. This CDR3 is built from 15 residues. The germline gives CDR1 SGHVS, CDR2 FQNEAQ. CDR3 loop: CASSPSGGDGGTQYF. The whole variable domain, remainder taken from reference TRBV7-8 and TRBJ2-3, is GAGVSQSPRYKVAKRGQDVALRCDPISGHVSLFWYQQALGQGPEFLTYFQNEAQLDKSGLPSDRFFAERPEGSVSTLKIQRTQQEDSAVYLCASSPSGGDGGTQYFGPGTRLTVL.

The gene calls are TRBV30 and TRBJ2-7; TCRdb designates TRBD2, a call that cannot be tested without DNA. Per germline, CDR1 GTSNPN and CDR2 SVGIG (reference sequence). The CDR3 is 15 residues long. The CDR3 sequence is CAWSPEVRYSYEQYF.

The CDR3 here is CASSHGPPAGTDTQYF. The genes are TRBV28 and TRBJ2-3. This CDR3 is 16 amino acids long. The V gene's germline CDR1 is MDHEN and CDR2 SYDVKM. The entire variable domain, with the rest obtained from reference TRBV28 and TRBJ2-3, is as follows: DVKVTQSSRYLVKRTGEKVFLECVQDMDHENMFWYRQDPGLGLRLIYFSYDVKMKEKGDIPEGYSVSREKKERFSLILESASTNQTSMYLCASSHGPPAGTDTQYFGPGTRLTVL.

V usage is TRBV29-1 and J usage is TRBJ1-2; the TCRdb call, TRBD1, lacks DNA for checking. CDR3 length: 13 amino acids. The germline CDR1 and CDR2 sequences are SQVTM and ANQGSEA. CDR3 in amino acids: CSVGDRGNYGYTF. Full variable domain (rest looked up from reference TRBV29-1 and TRBJ1-2): SAVISQKPSRDICQRGTSLTIQCQVDSQVTMMFWYRQQPGQSLTLIATANQGSEATYESGFVIDKFPISRPNLTFSTLTVSNMSPEDSSIYLCSVGDRGNYGYTFGSGTRLTVV.

The chain employs TRBV7-9 and TRBJ2-2. The CDR3 sequence is 16 residues long. Germline V CDR1 and CDR2: SEHNR, FQNEAQ (reference sequence). The CDR3 sequence: CASSFYEGPNTGELFF.